This TCR beta chain was recorded in a study of CD8 T cells in ankylosing spondylitis (dated by TCRdb to about 2017). At the level of the whole study: The study set out to find disease-linked TCR variants by profiling T cell receptor beta repertoires in ankylosing spondylitis patients and healthy donors. The whole study cohort included 90 to 120 healthy donors and roughly 24 ankylosing spondylitis patients. Samples of peripheral blood were taken, and for ankylosing spondylitis patients, synovial fluid was collected as well. The study at large found these results: Some of the motif variants had been reported before in the synovial fluid and blood of reactive arthritis patients, a finding that suggests common disease-initiation mechanisms. A CD8+ phenotype was shown by the disease-linked clones, which were found at relatively low frequencies in peripheral blood. A TCR beta motif of several highly homologous amino acid variants appeared characteristic of blood from ankylosing spondylitis patients. According to the report, matched synovial fluid samples from ankylosing spondylitis patients were significantly enriched for the disease-linked clones.

This clonotype was seen a few times. The antigen this receptor binds is unknown. Base qualities are not at hand, and no much larger clone is one base apart. TCRdb names Illumina HiSeq 2500 as the instrument used. Quantitative 5'-RACE with molecular barcodes was used to prepare TCR beta libraries. Processing in the source paper ran as follows. To identify disease-linked TCR variants, a new computational method was used, one built on a probabilistic model of VDJ rearrangement. TCRdb passed the public sequencing reads through fastp at Q25 and MiXCR, retaining productive beta sequences. Under each unique CDR3 protein, matching rows form one entry showing the most common genes and DNA. In this record, the V and J calls reflect TCRdb's handling and not the investigators' own analysis. In this sample the table shows around 220,000 distinct CDR3 sequences, around 17% of which occur a single time. The ten largest clones take up 40% to 50% of the sample.

Sequenced sample: blood, either unsorted or a sorted T cell fraction (not recorded which). The receptor comes from a male donor with ankylosing spondylitis.

The CDR3 has the sequence CASSPQPTGELFF. The nucleotide sequence is TGTGCCAGCAGCCCCCAACCCACCGGGGAGCTGTTTTTT. Recombination connected TRBV7-3 to TRBJ2-2; no confident D gene assignment can be made. The CDR3, from cysteine to phenylalanine, totals 13 residues. Only CDR3 DNA remains: 39 bases, in frame from the first base. The germline V gene specifies SGHTA as CDR1 and FQGTGA as CDR2. The junction carries 8 bases between V and J, which are trimmed by 5 bases and 4 bases respectively. Here the CDR3 is joined to the reference TRBV7-3 and TRBJ2-2 genes, and the full variable domain is: GAGVSQTPSNKVTEKGKYVELRCDPISGHTALYWYRQSLGQGPEFLIYFQGTGAADDSGLPNDRFFAVRPEGSVSTLKIQRTERGDSAVYLCASSPQPTGELFFGEGSRLTVL.